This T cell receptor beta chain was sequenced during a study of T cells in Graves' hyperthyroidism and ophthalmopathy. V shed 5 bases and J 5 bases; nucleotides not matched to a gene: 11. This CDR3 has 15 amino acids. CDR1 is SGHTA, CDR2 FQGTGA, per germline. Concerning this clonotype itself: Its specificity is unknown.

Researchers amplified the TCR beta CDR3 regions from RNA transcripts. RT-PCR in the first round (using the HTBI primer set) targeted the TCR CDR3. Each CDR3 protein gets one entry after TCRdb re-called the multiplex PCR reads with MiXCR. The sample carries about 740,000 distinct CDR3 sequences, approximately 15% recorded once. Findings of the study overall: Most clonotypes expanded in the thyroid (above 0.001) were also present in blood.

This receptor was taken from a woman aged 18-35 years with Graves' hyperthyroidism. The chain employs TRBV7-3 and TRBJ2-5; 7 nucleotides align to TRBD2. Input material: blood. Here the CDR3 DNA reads TGTGCCAGCAGCGCCACGACTAGCTTGGGGGAGACCCAGTACTTC. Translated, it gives CASSATTSLGETQYF.